This T cell receptor (beta chain) was captured in a study of early T cells in non-severe SARS-CoV-2 infection. CDR1 is MNHEY, CDR2 SVGAGI, per germline. This CDR3 has 16 residues. After removal of 7 bases from V and 2 bases from J, the junction contained 14 bases not matched to a gene. Using its own MiXCR run on the 5' RACE reads, TCRdb lists one record per CDR3 protein. The table shows some 89,000 distinct CDR3 sequences, with approximately 11% occurring only once. This receptor was taken from an adult who was a healthcare worker with PCR-confirmed SARS-CoV-2 infection or an uninfected control (not recorded which). The J gene is TRBJ2-7, the V gene TRBV6-5; 7 bases line up with TRBD1. This sample comprised whole blood, obtained at baseline. DNA of the CDR3: TGTGCCAGCACCCAAGCCCCCGGGACAGAAGCCTACGAGCAGTACTTC. This sequence encodes CASTQAPGTEAYEQYF.